One and the same sample provided the 11 T cell receptor beta chains below, sequenced in a study of T cells after yellow fever vaccination. Via MiXCR, TCRdb re-called the 5' RACE reads, giving one row per CDR3 protein. The sample lists 450,000 to 550,000 distinct CDR3 sequences, 15% to 20% occurring once. The source material was PBMCs, sampled 15 days after the yellow fever booster vaccination. The receptors were gathered from a man younger than 40 who received the YFV17D yellow fever vaccine.

This clonotype appeared a few times. The J gene is TRBJ2-2, the V gene TRBV5-8, with D unresolved. CDR1 is SGHTS and CDR2 is YDEGEE in the germline V gene. Trimming stripped 0 bases from V and 1 base from J, with 4 bases between. This CDR3 region has 14 residues. The CDR3 DNA is TGTGCCAGCAGCTTGGTACAGAACACCGGGGAGCTGTTTTTT. Translated, it gives CASSLVQNTGELFF.

About this clonotype itself: Compared with germline, one end of the junction differs, possibly owing to a read error. The gene calls are TRBV27 and TRBJ2-2; TRBD1 might be the D (6 bases). The CDR3 consists of 19 residues. The germline V gene has CDR1 MNHEY and CDR2 SMNVEV (reference sequence). The CDR3 here is CASSFLSSSQGIGTGEPFF. In DNA, the CDR3 is TGTGCCAGCAGTTTTTTATCTTCGTCCCAGGGGATAGGTACCGGGGAGCCGTTTTTT.

In this sample, this clonotype turned up a few times. The V gene is TRBV5-1, the J gene TRBJ2-5; possible D gene TRBD2, 5 bases. The CDR3 consists of 13 residues. The ends were cut back, 0 bases at V and 10 bases at J, with 13 bases in the middle. Germline CDR1 reads SGHRS; CDR2 reads YFSETQ. Written as DNA, the CDR3 is TGCGCCAGCAGCTTGGCCGGGAATCTGGACCAGTACTTC. Protein sequence: CASSLAGNLDQYF.

This clonotype was seen only a few times. The chain links TRBV29-1 to TRBJ2-7; D gene uncertain. V lost 1 base and J lost 2, with 6 bases in between. The CDR3 consists of 12 residues. The germline V gene has CDR1 SQVTM and CDR2 ANQGSEA. CDR3 sequence reads: CSVEAPPYEQYF. CDR3 bases: TGCAGCGTTGAAGCACCACCCTACGAGCAGTACTTC.

This clonotype was seen repeatedly, ten times or more. The chain carries TRBV7-2 and TRBJ2-4, with D perhaps matching TRBD1 (5 bases). CDR1 and CDR2 (germline): SGHTA, FQGNSA. The CDR3 length is 16 residues. The V end lost 5 bases, the J end lost 3 bases, and 17 bases lay between the germline ends. The CDR3 sequence is CASSLGPDSYKNIQYF. The CDR3 coding sequence is TGTGCCAGCAGCCTCGGACCCGACAGCTACAAAAACATTCAGTACTTC.

This clonotype was counted only a few times. This chain uses TRBV7-2 with TRBJ2-1; D is tentatively TRBD1 or TRBD2 (5 bases each). Germline CDR1 reads SGHTA; CDR2 reads FQGNSA. This CDR3 comprises 15 residues. Trimming pared 5 bases from V and 6 bases from J, leaving 17 bases between. The CDR3 spells CASSPAGTLANEQFF. Written as DNA, the CDR3 is TGTGCCAGCAGCCCCGCCGGGACCCTCGCCAATGAGCAGTTCTTC.

V usage is TRBV20-1 and J usage is TRBJ2-5, with D possibly being TRBD1 (6 bases). The V end lost 1 base, the J end lost 5 bases, and 11 bases lay between the germline ends. Germline V CDR1 and CDR2: DFQATT, SNEGSKA (reference sequence). The CDR3 has 13 residues. Here the CDR3 reads CSARVQGAETQYF. In DNA form, the CDR3 reads TGCAGTGCTAGAGTACAGGGCGCCGAGACCCAGTACTTC.

This clonotype was recorded a few times. This chain joins TRBV19 and TRBJ2-7, with 8 bases lining up with TRBD2. The germline CDR1 and CDR2 sequences are LNHDA and SQIVND (reference sequence). Germline trimming cut 3 bases from V and 3 bases from J; bases unmatched to any gene: 10. CDR3 length: 16 amino acids. CDR3 nucleotides: TGTGCCAGTAGTATGGCAACTAGCGGCGGAGGCTACGAGCAGTACTTC. Translated, it gives CASSMATSGGGYEQYF.

The chain carries TRBV28 and TRBJ2-2; D is ambiguous. The length of the CDR3 is 15 residues. The germline CDR1 and CDR2 sequences are MDHEN and SYDVKM. V was cut by 7 bases and J by 1 base, with 13 bases left in between. The CDR3 is CASTPGSLNTGELFF. The CDR3 DNA sequence: TGTGCCAGCACCCCCGGCAGCCTGAACACCGGGGAGCTGTTTTTT. The variable domain in full, completed from reference TRBV28 and TRBJ2-2, reads DVKVTQSSRYLVKRTGEKVFLECVQDMDHENMFWYRQDPGLGLRLIYFSYDVKMKEKGDIPEGYSVSREKKERFSLILESASTNQTSMYLCASTPGSLNTGELFFGEGSRLTVL.

This clonotype was detected a few times. The chain couples TRBV7-6 to TRBJ2-3, with 11 bases identical to TRBD2. Germline CDR1 is SGHVS and CDR2 is FNYEAQ. V was pared by 1 base and J by 3 bases, with 9 bases of the junction left unmatched. The length of the CDR3 is 18 residues. The CDR3 DNA reads TGTGCCAGCAGCTTAGAGCCAATAGCGGGAGGGCCGACAGATACGCAGTATTTT. Amino acids: CASSLEPIAGGPTDTQYF.

V usage is TRBV6-1 and J usage is TRBJ2-1; 10 nucleotides line up with TRBD2. This CDR3 region has 15 residues. V was pared by 6 bases and J by 6 bases, with 8 bases of the junction left unmatched. The V gene's germline CDR1 is MNHNS and CDR2 SASEGT. In DNA form, the CDR3 reads TGTGCCAGCAGCCCTAGCGGGAGTCGAGGCAATGAGCAGTTCTTC. Translation: CASSPSGSRGNEQFF.